This T cell receptor (beta chain) is drawn from a study of tissue T cells after allogeneic stem cell transplantation. Findings and limits, study-wide: Anatomically similar tissues had similar TCR repertoires within each patient.

Comparators were a few non-transplant cancer patients without known GI disease. Assay used: immunoSEQ multiplex PCR; TCRdb lists only in-frame clones, some missing. The data hold about 10,000 clones, with more than 50% observed a single time. V lost 2 bases and J lost 3, with 10 bases in between. The V gene's germline CDR1 is GTSNPN and CDR2 SVGIG (reference sequence). The CDR3 extends over 13 amino acids. A few counts support this clone. Its antigen is not identified. The TCR comes from a woman between 18 and 55 years old with breast cancer. The sample in question was tissue from the jejunum, obtained at autopsy. V and J are TRBV30 and TRBJ1-2, with a tentative D call TRBD1 (5 bases). CDR3 sequence: CAWSKGRDYGYTF. CDR3 nucleotides: TGTGCCTGGAGTAAGGGGCGCGACTATGGCTACACCTTC.